Listed here are 8 T cell receptor beta chains from one sample, sequenced in a study of beta chain features in type 1 diabetes. Sequenced material consisted of expressed TCRB transcripts (all of the isolated RNA was reverse transcribed). TCRdb keeps only in-frame clones here, not all; method: immunoSEQ multiplex PCR. Of 130,000 to 150,000 clones listed, about 10% are singletons. The sequenced material came from naive CD4+ T cells from blood. The source is a man between 18 and 35 years old in good health.

The chain uses TRBV7-2 and TRBJ2-5; TRBD2 matches at 12 bases. This CDR3 has 15 amino acids. With V trimmed by 7 bases and J by 0 bases, 3 bases remained unmatched. The germline V gene has CDR1 SGHTA and CDR2 FQGNSA. The CDR3 here is CASNGLAGYQETQYF. The CDR3 coding sequence is TGTGCCAGCAACGGACTAGCGGGGTACCAAGAGACCCAGTACTTC.

The V call is TRBV19, the J call TRBJ2-7; D is ambiguous. Germline values: CDR1 LNHDA, CDR2 SQIVND (reference sequence). The CDR3 runs to 15 residues. V was clipped by 0 bases and J by 6 bases, with 15 bases between them. CDR3 nucleotides: TGTGCCAGTAGTATAGATCTTCAGTCGCGGAGCGAGCAGTACTTC. Translated: CASSIDLQSRSEQYF.

The chain recombines TRBV6-6 with TRBJ2-3; 11 positions agree with TRBD2. Trimming took 6 bases from V and 5 from J; bases not matched to a gene: 10. CDR3 length equals 16 residues. The germline V gene has CDR1 MNHNY and CDR2 SVGAGI (reference sequence). CDR3 bases: TGTGCCAGCAGAGACCATAGCGGGGGGGCCGGAGATACGCAGTATTTT. It yields the protein CASRDHSGGAGDTQYF.

In this sample, this clone turned up a few times. The gene calls are TRBV7-2 and TRBJ2-7; no reliable D call. This CDR3 spans 11 amino acids. Trimming pared 5 bases from V and 4 bases from J, leaving 6 bases between. From germline, CDR1 is SGHTA and CDR2 FQGNSA. The CDR3 nucleotides read TGTGCCAGCAGCCTAAAGTACGAGCAGTACTTC. Translation: CASSLKYEQYF.

The rearrangement uses TRBV28 and TRBJ2-3, with 8 bases identical to TRBD2. The CDR3 length is 15 residues. Per the germline V gene, CDR1 is MDHEN and CDR2 is SYDVKM. The V and J ends lost 2 bases and 10 bases, in that order; junction bases with no gene match: 11. CDR3 coding DNA: TGTGCCAGCAGTTTAGGGACTAGACGAGGGGAGGCGCAGTATTTT. Translated: CASSLGTRRGEAQYF.

A word on this clone: The junction differs from germline at one of its ends, possibly a read error. The rearrangement uses TRBV2 and TRBJ2-3, with TRBD2 identical over 10 bases. CDR1 is SNHLY and CDR2 is FYNNEI in the germline V gene. This CDR3 contains 16 residues. CDR3 DNA: TGCGCAACGAATATTGGTGCTAGCGGGGGTACAGATACGCAGTATTTT. This gives the protein CATNIGASGGTDTQYF.

This clone appeared a few times. This sequence joins TRBV21-1 and TRBJ2-7; the D call TRBD1 from the table was never checked on the DNA. TRBV21-1 is marked as a pseudogene. The CDR3 has 15 residues. CDR3 residues: CASSSGTGSSYEQYF. The CDR3 nucleotides are TGTGCCAGCTCCTCGGGAACAGGGAGTAGCTACGAGCAGTACTTC.

The chain uses TRBV30 and TRBJ2-1; 10 bases are shared with TRBD1. J gave up 4 bases and V 2 bases, and 8 bases lay outside the gene matches. The CDR3 is 16 amino acids. CDR1 is GTSNPN and CDR2 is SVGIG in the germline V gene (reference sequence). The DNA for the CDR3 is TGTGCCTGGAGTCCACTAGGGACAGGGGTATACAATGAGCAGTTCTTC. Translating it yields CAWSPLGTGVYNEQFF.